This T cell receptor (beta chain) was observed in a study of human T cells and chemical hapten exposure. The overall study: Patients, predominantly female, presented with alopecia areata, totalis or universalis.

Single cDNA molecules in the library carried unique molecular identifiers attached during preparation. TCRdb independently ran MiXCR on the RACE reads; one entry per CDR3 protein. Here the sample spans 70,000 to 75,000 distinct CDR3 sequences, approximately 35% being singletons. The CDR3 extends over 15 amino acids. The junction had 10 bases not matched to a gene; V was cut back by 2 bases and J by 9 bases. Germline-derived CDR1 and CDR2 are DFQATT and SNEGSKA (reference sequence). This clonotype was found a few times. Sample time point: patch test 1, 2 weeks after DPC sensitization. Regarding treatment: therapeutic diphenylcyclopropenone sensitization with weekly scalp DPC.

The sample here was whole blood, taken in connection with sensitization to the hapten diphenylcyclopropenone (DPC). This TCR was recovered from a man between 35 and 55 years old with alopecia areata. Some clones in this sample may be carry-over from other donors' samples. V usage is TRBV20-1 and J usage is TRBJ2-4; the match to TRBD1 covers 10 bases. CDR3 DNA: TGCAGTGCTAGAACCGGGACAGGGGATTTAGGCATTCAGTACTTC. Residues: CSARTGTGDLGIQYF.